Below are 17 T cell receptor beta chains sequenced from a single sample in a study of molecular identifiers for immune sequencing clone quantification. TCRdb independently ran MiXCR on the PCR reads; one entry per CDR3 protein. The data hold 600,000 to 650,000 distinct CDR3 sequences, with just under 20% observed a single time. Material: naive CD8+ T cells from blood, with Jurkat cell RNA spiked in. Subset given: FACS-sorted CD8+CD4-CCR7+CD45RA+ naive T cells. Source of these receptors: a human donor in good health. Some libraries in this study had Jurkat cell RNA spiked in.

A single count supports this clonotype. Being one base from a much bigger clone, this may be a read error. The rearrangement uses TRBV6-4 and TRBJ2-2; D is unresolved. The CDR3 has 12 residues. Germline V gene sequence: CDR1 MRHNA, CDR2 SNTAGT. For the CDR3, the DNA is TGTGCCAACAGTGACTCTGACGGCGAGCTGTTTTTT. Translation gives CANSDSDGELFF.

This clonotype was recorded many times. The chain joins TRBV29-1 to TRBJ1-1; 7 bases are a match to TRBD1. Trimming at V came to 6 bases and at J to 7 bases, leaving 8 bases not matched to a gene. This CDR3 is 12 amino acids long. Germline V CDR1 and CDR2: SQVTM, ANQGSEA. CDR3 nucleotides: TGCAGCGTGGGACCGGCAGGGGGTGAAGCTTTCTTT. The encoded protein is CSVGPAGGEAFF.

The table lists this clonotype with many counts. The genes are TRBV28 and TRBJ2-5, with D maybe TRBD2 (5 bases). Per germline, CDR1 MDHEN and CDR2 SYDVKM. V was clipped by 0 bases and J by 2 bases, with 13 bases between them. The CDR3 consists of 16 residues. The CDR3 here is CASSLWLDSKQETQYF. For the CDR3, the DNA is TGTGCCAGCAGTTTATGGTTGGACTCTAAACAAGAGACCCAGTACTTC.

This clonotype was observed at least ten times. The chain uses TRBV7-6 and TRBJ2-3; D unresolved. The CDR3 runs 14 residues. Trimming removed 1 base from V and 6 bases from J, with 11 bases in between. Germline V CDR1 and CDR2: SGHVS, FNYEAQ. The CDR3 is CASSLVGPRDTQYF. CDR3 nucleotide sequence: TGTGCCAGCAGCTTAGTAGGTCCCAGGGATACGCAGTATTTT.

This clonotype came up once. With a much larger clone just one base away, this may be a read error. The conserved phenylalanine or tryptophan normally closing the CDR3 is absent here, so this likely arose from a read error. The V call is TRBV27, the J call TRBJ1-1; the D gene is possibly TRBD1 (5 bases). The CDR3 extends over 13 amino acids. V lost 5 bases to trimming and J lost 7 bases, with 14 bases between them. CDR1 and CDR2 (germline): MNHEY, SMNVEV (reference sequence). DNA for the CDR3: TGTGCCAGCAGTACGGGACGGGCAATTGAAGCTTTCTCT. It is translated as CASSTGRAIEAFS.

This clonotype has only a few counts. The J gene is TRBJ2-1, the V gene TRBV4-1; TRBD2 matches 15 bases. CDR1 and CDR2 from the germline V gene are MGHRA and YSYEKL. J was trimmed by 3 bases and V by 0 bases; bases with no gene match: 0. The CDR3 is made up of 17 amino acids. CDR3 loop: CASSQEGLAGGYNEQFF. The CDR3 DNA sequence: TGCGCCAGCAGCCAAGAGGGACTAGCGGGGGGCTACAATGAGCAGTTCTTC.

This clonotype was counted many times. The chain carries TRBV5-4 and TRBJ2-5; TRBD2 might be the D (6 bases). The CDR3 totals 14 residues. Per germline, CDR1 SGHNT and CDR2 YYREEE (reference sequence). Trimming removed 0 bases at V and 2 bases at J, with 8 bases between. CDR3 residues: CASSLGLEQETQYF. DNA for the CDR3: TGTGCCAGCAGCTTGGGACTAGAACAAGAGACCCAGTACTTC.

With respect to this clonotype: A junction boundary mismatches the germline segment, possibly from a read error. The rearrangement uses TRBV28 and TRBJ2-7; 7 bases line up with TRBD1. Germline V gene lookup returns CDR1 MDHEN and CDR2 SYDVKM. The CDR3 has 14 amino acids. The CDR3 spells CASGFDRAAAEQYF. In DNA, the CDR3 is TGTGCCAGCGGTTTTGACAGGGCCGCCGCCGAGCAGTACTTC. Filled out from reference TRBV28 and TRBJ2-7, the complete variable domain reads DVKVTQSSRYLVKRTGEKVFLECVQDMDHENMFWYRQDPGLGLRLIYFSYDVKMKEKGDIPEGYSVSREKKERFSLILESASTNQTSMYLCASGFDRAAAEQYFGPGTRLTVT.

This clonotype was seen more than once but under ten times. This rearrangement joins TRBV9 to TRBJ2-5, with 8 bases identical to TRBD2. The CDR3 has 16 residues. With 0 bases clipped from V and 1 base from J, the junction kept 5 bases outside the gene matches. Germline V gives CDR1 SGDLS, CDR2 YYNGEE. The CDR3 is CASSVVSGASQETQYF. In DNA, the CDR3 is TGTGCCAGCAGCGTAGTTAGCGGGGCATCCCAAGAGACCCAGTACTTC.

This clonotype was seen at least ten times. The gene calls are TRBV7-9 and TRBJ1-1, with D possibly matching TRBD1 (6 bases). Between the trimmed V and J ends, which lost 7 bases and 1 base, there was a span of 13 bases. Germline V gene lookup returns CDR1 SEHNR and CDR2 FQNEAQ (reference sequence). CDR3 length: 14 residues. This CDR3 reads CASTLDSRNTEAFF. In nucleotides, the CDR3 is TGTGCCAGCACCTTGGACAGCCGGAACACTGAAGCTTTCTTT. Looking up the rest from reference TRBV7-9 and TRBJ1-1 gives the full variable domain: DTGVSQNPRHKITKRGQNVTFRCDPISEHNRLYWYRQTLGQGPEFLTYFQNEAQLEKSRLLSDRFSAERPKGSFSTLEIQRTEQGDSAMYLCASTLDSRNTEAFFGQGTRLTVV.

The chain uses TRBV3-1 and TRBJ2-1; 8 bases match TRBD2. Looked up from germline, CDR1 is LGHDT and CDR2 is YNNKEL (reference sequence). This CDR3 contains 16 residues. V was clipped by 4 bases and J by 9 bases; unmatched bases: 14. CDR3 sequence: CASSLTFSGREGEQFF. The CDR3, as DNA: TGTGCCAGCAGCCTCACGTTTTCCGGGAGGGAGGGTGAGCAGTTCTTC.

This clonotype came up a few times. The chain links TRBV7-2 to TRBJ2-2, with D possibly TRBD2 on 6 matching bases. This CDR3 comprises 19 residues. Germline CDR1 reads SGHTA; CDR2 reads FQGNSA. Between the trimmed V and J ends, which lost 1 base and 2 bases, there was a span of 20 bases. The CDR3 DNA follows: TGTGCCAGCAGCTTAGTGTTGTATCGCGGGGCGGTAAACACCGGGGAGCTGTTTTTT. Translation: CASSLVLYRGAVNTGELFF.

This clonotype has at least ten counts. The chain employs TRBV27 and TRBJ2-1, with a possible D match to TRBD1 (6 bases). The V end lost 5 bases, the J end lost 2 bases, and 16 bases lay between the germline ends. Germline lookup yields CDR1 MNHEY and CDR2 SMNVEV (reference sequence). The CDR3 consists of 16 residues. CDR3: CASSEIGQPTYNEQFF. CDR3 nucleotide sequence: TGTGCCAGCAGTGAAATCGGACAGCCTACCTACAATGAGCAGTTCTTC.

This clonotype was seen many times. The chain combines TRBV12-3 or TRBV12-4 with TRBJ2-3; D unresolved. The V end lost 6 bases, the J end lost 0 bases, and 13 bases lay between the germline ends. This CDR3 has 15 residues. CDR3: CASSLTRTSTDTQYF. The CDR3 nucleotides are TGTGCCAGCAGCCTAACTCGAACTAGCACAGATACGCAGTATTTT.

With regard to this clonotype: Since a much larger clone is just one base distant, this may be a read error. This chain connects TRBV9 to TRBJ2-3; 7 bases are shared with TRBD1. Germline CDR1 and CDR2: SGDLS and YYNGEE. The CDR3 consists of 15 residues. The CDR3 region is CAGSVWDRSTDTQYF. The CDR3 nucleotides are TGTGCCGGCAGCGTATGGGACAGAAGCACAGATACGCAGTATTTT.

Many counts were recorded for this clonotype. This chain links TRBV4-3 with TRBJ2-7; the match to TRBD2 covers 16 bases. Germline CDR1 and CDR2: LGHNA and YSLEER. J gave up 3 bases and V 0 bases, and 8 bases lay outside the gene matches. This CDR3 contains 19 residues. The CDR3 bases are TGCGCCAGCAGCCAAGAGTTGGGACTAGCGGGAGGGCCGCACTACGAGCAGTACTTC. Its translation is CASSQELGLAGGPHYEQYF.

A word on this clonotype: Since a much larger clone is just one base distant, this may be a read error. The chain carries TRBV4-3 and TRBJ2-3; 8 nucleotides match TRBD2. The CDR3 contains 15 residues. Per germline, CDR1 LGHNA and CDR2 YSLEER. The CDR3 nucleotides are TGCGCCAGCAGCCAAGATGTGCGGGGGGCAGATCCGCAGTATTTT. It is translated as CASSQDVRGADPQYF.